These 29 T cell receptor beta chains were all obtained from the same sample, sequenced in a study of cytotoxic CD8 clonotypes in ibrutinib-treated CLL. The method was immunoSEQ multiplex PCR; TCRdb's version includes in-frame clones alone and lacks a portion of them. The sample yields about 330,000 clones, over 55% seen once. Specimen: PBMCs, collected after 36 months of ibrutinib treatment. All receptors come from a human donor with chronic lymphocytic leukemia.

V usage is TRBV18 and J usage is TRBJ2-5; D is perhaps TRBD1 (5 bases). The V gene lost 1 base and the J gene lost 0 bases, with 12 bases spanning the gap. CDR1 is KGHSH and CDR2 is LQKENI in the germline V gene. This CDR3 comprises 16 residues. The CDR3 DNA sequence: TGTGCCAGCTCACCACTGGCAGGGCCGAACCAAGAGACCCAGTACTTC. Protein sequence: CASSPLAGPNQETQYF.

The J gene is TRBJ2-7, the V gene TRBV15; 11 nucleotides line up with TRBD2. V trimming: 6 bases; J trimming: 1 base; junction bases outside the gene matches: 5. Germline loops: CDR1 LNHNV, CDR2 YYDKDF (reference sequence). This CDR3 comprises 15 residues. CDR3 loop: CATRLGLAESYEQYF. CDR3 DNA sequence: TGTGCCACCAGACTGGGACTAGCGGAGTCCTACGAGCAGTACTTC.

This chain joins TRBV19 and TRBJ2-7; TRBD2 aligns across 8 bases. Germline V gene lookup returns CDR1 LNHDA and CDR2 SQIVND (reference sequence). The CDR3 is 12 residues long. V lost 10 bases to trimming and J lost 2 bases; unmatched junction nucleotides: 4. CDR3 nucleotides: TGTGCCACAAGCGGGAGCCCCTACGAGCAGTACTTC. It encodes CATSGSPYEQYF.

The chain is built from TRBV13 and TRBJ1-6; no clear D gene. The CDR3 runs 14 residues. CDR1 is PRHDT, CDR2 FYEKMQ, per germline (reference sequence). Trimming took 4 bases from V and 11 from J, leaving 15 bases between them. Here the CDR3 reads CASSSRGGVAPLHF. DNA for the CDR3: TGTGCCAGCAGCTCGCGAGGTGGGGTGGCACCCCTCCACTTT.

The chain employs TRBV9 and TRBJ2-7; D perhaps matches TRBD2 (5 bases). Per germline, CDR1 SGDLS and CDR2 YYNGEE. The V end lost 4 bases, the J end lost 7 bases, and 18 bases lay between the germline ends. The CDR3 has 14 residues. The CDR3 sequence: CASSPEGLLREQYF. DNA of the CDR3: TGTGCCAGCAGCCCAGAGGGCCTGTTAAGGGAGCAGTACTTC. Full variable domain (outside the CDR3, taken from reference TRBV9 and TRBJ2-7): DSGVTQTPKHLITATGQRVTLRCSPRSGDLSVYWYQQSLDQGLQFLIQYYNGEERAKGNILERFSAQQFPDLHSELNLSSLELGDSALYFCASSPEGLLREQYFGPGTRLTVT.

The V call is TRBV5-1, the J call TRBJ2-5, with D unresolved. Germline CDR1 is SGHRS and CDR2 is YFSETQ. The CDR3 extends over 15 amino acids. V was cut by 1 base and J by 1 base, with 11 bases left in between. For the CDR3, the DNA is TGCGCCAGCAGCTTGTCGGAGCAGCTCCAAGAGACCCAGTACTTC. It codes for CASSLSEQLQETQYF.

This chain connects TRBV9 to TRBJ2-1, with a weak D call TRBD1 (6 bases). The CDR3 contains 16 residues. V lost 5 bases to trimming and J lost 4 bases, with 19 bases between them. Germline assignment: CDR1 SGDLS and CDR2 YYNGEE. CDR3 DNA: TGTGCCAGCAGACTAATACCCCCCACAGGGTACAATGAGCAGTTCTTC. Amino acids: CASRLIPPTGYNEQFF.

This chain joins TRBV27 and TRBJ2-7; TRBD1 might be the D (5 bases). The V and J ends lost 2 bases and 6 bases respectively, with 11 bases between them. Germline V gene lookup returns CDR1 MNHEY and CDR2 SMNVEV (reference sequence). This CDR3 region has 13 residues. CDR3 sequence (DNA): TGTGCCAGCAGTTTAGCGGCAGGGCGCGAGCAGTACTTC. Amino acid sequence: CASSLAAGREQYF.

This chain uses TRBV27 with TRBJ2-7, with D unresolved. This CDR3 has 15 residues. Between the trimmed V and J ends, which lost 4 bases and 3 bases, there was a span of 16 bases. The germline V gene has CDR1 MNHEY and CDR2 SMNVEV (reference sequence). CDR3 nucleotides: TGTGCCAGCAGTTCCTCGACCCGGTGGGGCTACGAGCAGTACTTC. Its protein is CASSSSTRWGYEQYF.

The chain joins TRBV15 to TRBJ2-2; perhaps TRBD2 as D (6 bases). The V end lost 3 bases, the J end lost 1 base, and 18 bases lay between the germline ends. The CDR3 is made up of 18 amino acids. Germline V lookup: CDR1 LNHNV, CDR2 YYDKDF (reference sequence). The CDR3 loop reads CATSSGSGGDLNTGELFF. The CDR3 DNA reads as TGTGCCACCAGCAGCGGATCGGGCGGGGACTTGAACACCGGGGAGCTGTTTTTT.

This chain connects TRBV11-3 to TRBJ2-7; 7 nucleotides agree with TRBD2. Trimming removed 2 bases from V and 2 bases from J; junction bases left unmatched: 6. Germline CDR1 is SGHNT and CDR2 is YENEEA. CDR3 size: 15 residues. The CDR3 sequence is CASSLMAGAAYEQYF. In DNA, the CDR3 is TGTGCCAGCAGCTTAATGGCGGGAGCCGCCTACGAGCAGTACTTC.

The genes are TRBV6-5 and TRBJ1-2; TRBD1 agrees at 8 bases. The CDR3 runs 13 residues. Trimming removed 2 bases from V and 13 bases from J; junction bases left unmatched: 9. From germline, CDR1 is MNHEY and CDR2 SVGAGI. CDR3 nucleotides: TGTGCCAGCAGTTACGGACAGGGAACTTCGGTCACCTTC. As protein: CASSYGQGTSVTF.

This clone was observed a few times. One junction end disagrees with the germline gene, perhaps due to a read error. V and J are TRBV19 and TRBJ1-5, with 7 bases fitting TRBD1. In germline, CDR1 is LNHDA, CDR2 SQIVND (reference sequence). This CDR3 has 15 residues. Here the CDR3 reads CASSERQGSNRPQHF. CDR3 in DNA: TGTGCCAGTAGCGAACGACAGGGAAGCAATCGGCCCCAGCATTTT.

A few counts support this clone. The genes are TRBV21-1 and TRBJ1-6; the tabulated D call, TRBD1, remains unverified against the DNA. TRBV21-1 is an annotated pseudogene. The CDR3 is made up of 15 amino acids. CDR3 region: CASSKVGTGGLPLHF. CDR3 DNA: TGTGCCAGCAGCAAAGTCGGGACAGGGGGCTTACCCCTCCACTTT.

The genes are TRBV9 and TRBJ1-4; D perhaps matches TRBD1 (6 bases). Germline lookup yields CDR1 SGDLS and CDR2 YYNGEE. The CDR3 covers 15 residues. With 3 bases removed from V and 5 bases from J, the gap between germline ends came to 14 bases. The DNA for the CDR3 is TGTGCCAGCAGCGCAACAGGGTACCCGAATGAAAAACTGTTTTTT. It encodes CASSATGYPNEKLFF.

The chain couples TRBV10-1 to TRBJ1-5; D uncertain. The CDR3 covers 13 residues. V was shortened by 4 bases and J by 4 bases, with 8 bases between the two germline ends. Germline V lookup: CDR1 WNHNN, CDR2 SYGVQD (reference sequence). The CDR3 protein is CASSGGKNQPQHF. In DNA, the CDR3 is TGCGCCAGCAGTGGCGGCAAAAATCAGCCCCAGCATTTT.

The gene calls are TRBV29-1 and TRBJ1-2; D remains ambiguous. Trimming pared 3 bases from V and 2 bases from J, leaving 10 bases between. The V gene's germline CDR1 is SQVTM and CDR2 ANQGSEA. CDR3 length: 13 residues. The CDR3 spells CSVDDLGNYGYTF. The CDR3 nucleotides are TGCAGCGTTGACGATTTGGGGAACTATGGCTACACCTTC.

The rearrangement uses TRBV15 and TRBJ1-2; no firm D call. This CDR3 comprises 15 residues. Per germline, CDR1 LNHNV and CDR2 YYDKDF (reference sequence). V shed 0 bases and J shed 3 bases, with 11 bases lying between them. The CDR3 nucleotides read TGTGCCACCAGCAGAGATCGCGGTAGATACTATGGCTACACCTTC. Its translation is CATSRDRGRYYGYTF.

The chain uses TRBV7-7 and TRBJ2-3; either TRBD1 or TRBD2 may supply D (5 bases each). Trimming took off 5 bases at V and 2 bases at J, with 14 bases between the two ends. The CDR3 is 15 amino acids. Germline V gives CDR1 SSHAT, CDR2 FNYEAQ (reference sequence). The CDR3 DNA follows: TGTGCCAGCAGCCCCAGTTGGGGGAACACAGATACGCAGTATTTT. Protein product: CASSPSWGNTDTQYF.

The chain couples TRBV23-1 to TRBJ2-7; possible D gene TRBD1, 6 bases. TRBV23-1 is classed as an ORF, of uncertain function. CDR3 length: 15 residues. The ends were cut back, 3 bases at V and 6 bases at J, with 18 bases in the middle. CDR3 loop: CASSHNDRKSPEQYF. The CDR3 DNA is TGCGCCAGCAGTCACAATGACAGGAAGAGTCCCGAGCAGTACTTC.

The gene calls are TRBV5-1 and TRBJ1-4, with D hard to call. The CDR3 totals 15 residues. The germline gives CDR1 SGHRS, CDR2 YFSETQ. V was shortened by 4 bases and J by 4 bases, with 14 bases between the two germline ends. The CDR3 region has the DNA TGCGCCAGCAGCCATCTCCTCGGAGTTAATGAAAAACTGTTTTTT. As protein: CASSHLLGVNEKLFF.

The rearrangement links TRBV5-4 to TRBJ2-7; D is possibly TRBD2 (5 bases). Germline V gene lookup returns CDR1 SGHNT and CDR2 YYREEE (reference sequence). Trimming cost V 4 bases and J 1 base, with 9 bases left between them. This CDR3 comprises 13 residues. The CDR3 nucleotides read TGTGCCAGCAGCCGAGGGTTATCCTACGAGCAGTACTTC. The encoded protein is CASSRGLSYEQYF.

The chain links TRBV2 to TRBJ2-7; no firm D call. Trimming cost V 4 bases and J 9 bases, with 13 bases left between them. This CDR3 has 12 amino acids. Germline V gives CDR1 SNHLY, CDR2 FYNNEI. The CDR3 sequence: CASSASESRQYF. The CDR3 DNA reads TGTGCCAGCAGTGCATCAGAAAGTCGGCAGTACTTC.

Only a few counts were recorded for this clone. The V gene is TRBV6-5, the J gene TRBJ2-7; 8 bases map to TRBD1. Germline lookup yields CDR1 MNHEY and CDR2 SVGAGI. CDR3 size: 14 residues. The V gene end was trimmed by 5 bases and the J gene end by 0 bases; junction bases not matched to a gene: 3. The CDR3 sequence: CASSRTGISYEQYF. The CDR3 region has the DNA TGTGCCAGCAGTCGGACAGGGATCTCCTACGAGCAGTACTTC.

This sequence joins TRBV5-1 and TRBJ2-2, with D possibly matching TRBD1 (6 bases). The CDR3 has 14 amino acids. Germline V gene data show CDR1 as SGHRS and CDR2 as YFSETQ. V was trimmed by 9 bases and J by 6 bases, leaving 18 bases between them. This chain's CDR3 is CATEGTPGAGELFF. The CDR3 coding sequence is TGCGCCACCGAGGGGACACCCGGCGCCGGGGAGCTGTTTTTT.

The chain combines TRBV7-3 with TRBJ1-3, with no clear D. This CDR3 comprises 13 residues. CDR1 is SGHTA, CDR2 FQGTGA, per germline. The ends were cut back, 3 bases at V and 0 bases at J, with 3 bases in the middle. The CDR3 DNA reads TGTGCCAGCAGCTTCGACTCTGGAAACACCATATATTTT. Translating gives CASSFDSGNTIYF. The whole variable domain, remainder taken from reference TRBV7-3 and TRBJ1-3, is GAGVSQTPSNKVTEKGKYVELRCDPISGHTALYWYRQSLGQGPEFLIYFQGTGAADDSGLPNDRFFAVRPEGSVSTLKIQRTERGDSAVYLCASSFDSGNTIYFGEGSWLTVV.

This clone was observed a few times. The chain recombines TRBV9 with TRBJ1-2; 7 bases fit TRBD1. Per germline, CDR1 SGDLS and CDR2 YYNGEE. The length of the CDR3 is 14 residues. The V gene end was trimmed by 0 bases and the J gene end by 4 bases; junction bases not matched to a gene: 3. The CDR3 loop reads CASSVAGTAYGYTF. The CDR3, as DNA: TGTGCCAGCAGCGTAGCGGGGACAGCCTATGGCTACACCTTC.

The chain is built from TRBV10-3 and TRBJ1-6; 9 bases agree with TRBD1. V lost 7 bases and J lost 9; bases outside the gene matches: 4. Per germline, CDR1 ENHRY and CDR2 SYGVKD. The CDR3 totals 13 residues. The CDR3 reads CAIKGTGSSPLHF. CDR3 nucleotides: TGTGCCATCAAGGGGACAGGGTCTTCACCCCTCCACTTT.

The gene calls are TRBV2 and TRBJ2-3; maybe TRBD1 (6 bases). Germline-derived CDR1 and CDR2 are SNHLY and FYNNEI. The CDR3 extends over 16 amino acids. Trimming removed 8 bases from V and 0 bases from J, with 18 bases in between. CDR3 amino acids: CASGGDRDFSTDTQYF. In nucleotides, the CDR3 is TGTGCCAGCGGGGGCGACCGAGACTTTAGCACAGATACGCAGTATTTT.